This TCR beta chain was sequenced for a study of blood T cell repertoires in COVID-19. Study-level information: The study drew acute and convalescent COVID-19 samples from the United States, Italy and Spain. Sample material is recorded as cDNA or gDNA derived from T cells, B-cell-depleted T cells, or PBMCs.

V lost 1 base and J lost 7; bases outside the gene matches: 9. The CDR3 contains 15 residues. Germline V lookup: CDR1 SGHTA, CDR2 FQGTGA. As originally analysed: Cell counts per sample came from amplifying reference gene primers. Profiling relied on immunoSEQ multiplex PCR, and the TCRdb table lists in-frame clones only, not all of them. V and J calls and clone size are as listed in that table; D and trimming were resolved from the DNA. The sample carries tens of thousands of clones, roughly 80% recorded once. The chain combines TRBV7-3 with TRBJ2-7; 8 positions match TRBD2. Sequenced: peripheral blood. The receptor comes from a woman in her seventies with acute or convalescent COVID-19. The CDR3 spells CASSLRRAGVGEQYF. Here the CDR3 DNA reads TGTGCCAGCAGCTTAAGACGAGCGGGAGTCGGGGAGCAGTACTTC. Full variable domain (remainder filled in from reference TRBV7-3 and TRBJ2-7): GAGVSQTPSNKVTEKGKYVELRCDPISGHTALYWYRQSLGQGPEFLIYFQGTGAADDSGLPNDRFFAVRPEGSVSTLKIQRTERGDSAVYLCASSLRRAGVGEQYFGPGTRLTVT.